These 16 T cell receptor beta chains were sequenced from one sample in a study of Ad26.COV2.S vaccination and SARS-CoV-2 variants. Sequencing used immunoSEQ multiplex PCR; TCRdb keeps in-frame clones, though not all of them. The sample lists 380,000 or so clones; roughly nine tenths were seen once. The treatment: 19 received Ad26.COV2.S at low or high dose, single or two shots; several received placebo; per-sample allocation not given. Repertoires come from day 63 after the first vaccine or placebo injection. This specimen consisted of peripheral blood, obtained in a trial of Ad26.COV2.S vaccine versus placebo. The receptors come from a person between 18 and 60 years old who received the Ad26.COV2.S COVID-19 vaccine or a placebo.

The chain carries TRBV6-5 and TRBJ1-1; D perhaps matches TRBD1 (6 bases). Trimming pared 5 bases from V and 5 bases from J, leaving 15 bases between. The CDR3 covers 14 residues. CDR1 is MNHEY and CDR2 is SVGAGI in the germline V gene. Here the CDR3 DNA reads TGTGCCAGCAGTCAGTCCAGGGGAGGTACTGAAGCTTTCTTT. This codes for CASSQSRGGTEAFF.

This clone was detected only a few times. The chain joins TRBV13 to TRBJ2-1; D is unresolved. The CDR3 runs to 12 residues. Germline V lookup: CDR1 PRHDT, CDR2 FYEKMQ (reference sequence). V was cut by 0 bases and J by 10 bases, with 7 bases left in between. CDR3 residues: CASSLGWAEQFF. The DNA for the CDR3 is TGTGCCAGCAGCTTAGGCTGGGCAGAGCAGTTCTTC.

This chain uses TRBV12-3 or TRBV12-4 with TRBJ2-3; unclear D gene. Trimming took off 8 bases at V and 5 bases at J, with 2 bases between the two ends. The CDR3 runs to 9 residues. In DNA form, the CDR3 reads TGTGCCAGCGGAGATACGCAGTATTTT. It encodes CASGDTQYF.

V usage is TRBV12-3 or TRBV12-4 and J usage is TRBJ1-4; D ambiguous. The CDR3 loop spans 13 amino acids. Trimming shortened V by 2 bases and J by 5 bases, and 6 bases separated the two germline ends. In DNA form, the CDR3 reads TGTGCCAGCAGTTTATCGGGGAATGAAAAACTGTTTTTT. It is translated as CASSLSGNEKLFF.

The chain recombines TRBV10-1 with TRBJ1-4, with D possibly matching TRBD1 (6 bases). V lost 6 bases and J lost 8, with 16 bases in between. The germline V gene has CDR1 WNHNN and CDR2 SYGVQD (reference sequence). The CDR3 covers 14 residues. CDR3 DNA: TGCGCCAGCAGGGGGGGGCCTTTGGGAGAAAAACTGTTTTTT. Translation gives CASRGGPLGEKLFF.

J is TRBJ1-2 and V is TRBV30; D ambiguous. Germline V lookup: CDR1 GTSNPN, CDR2 SVGIG (reference sequence). CDR3 length: 13 amino acids. The V end lost 0 bases, the J end lost 8 bases, and 13 bases lay between the germline ends. CDR3 coding DNA: TGTGCCTGGAGTGTAGCCAGCTTCTTAGGCTACACCTTC. Residues: CAWSVASFLGYTF.

The V and J genes are TRBV5-1 and TRBJ1-1, with D possibly TRBD1 on 6 matching bases. The ends were cut back, 4 bases at V and 2 bases at J, with 15 bases in the middle. This CDR3 spans 15 amino acids. CDR1 is SGHRS and CDR2 is YFSETQ in the germline V gene. The CDR3 region is CASSVTGMVNTEAFF. The CDR3 DNA reads TGCGCCAGCAGCGTAACAGGGATGGTTAACACTGAAGCTTTCTTT.

CDR3 coding DNA: TGTGCCAGCAGTTACTCGAGACAGGGGATTCCGGTGAGTAATGAGCAGTTCTTC. Its protein is CASSYSRQGIPVSNEQFF. The chain is built from TRBV6-2 or TRBV6-3 and TRBJ2-1; TRBD1 aligns across 8 bases. The V segment lost 0 bases and the J segment 7 bases; nucleotides outside the gene matches: 14. CDR3 size: 18 residues. Germline CDR1 reads MNHEY; CDR2 reads SVGEGT.

This clone has more than one count but fewer than ten. V gene TRBV4-2 combines with J gene TRBJ2-7; the D is unclear. Germline assignment: CDR1 LGHNA and CDR2 YNFKEQ. The CDR3 is made up of 15 amino acids. Trimming left V 0 bases short and J 1 base short, with 10 bases between. CDR3 sequence reads: CASSQEVAGSYEQYF. DNA for the CDR3: TGTGCCAGCAGCCAAGAGGTCGCTGGGTCCTACGAGCAGTACTTC.

V and J are TRBV14 and TRBJ1-6; the D gene is possibly TRBD1 (5 bases). Germline V gene sequence: CDR1 SGHDN, CDR2 FVKESK. The CDR3 is 13 residues long. V lost 3 bases and J lost 10, with 10 bases in between. CDR3 protein: CASSQGPNSPLHF. CDR3 coding DNA: TGTGCCAGCAGCCAGGGACCCAACTCACCCCTCCACTTT.

The chain couples TRBV28 to TRBJ1-2; 10 nucleotides line up with TRBD1. The CDR3 consists of 14 residues. The V segment lost 4 bases and the J segment 6 bases; nucleotides outside the gene matches: 5. The germline V gene has CDR1 MDHEN and CDR2 SYDVKM. The CDR3 here is CASSSTGTGDGYTF. CDR3 DNA sequence: TGTGCCAGCAGTTCCACCGGGACAGGGGATGGCTACACCTTC.

CDR3 amino acids: CASSGTRALLNEQFF. The CDR3 coding sequence is TGTGCCAGTAGTGGAACCAGGGCGTTACTCAATGAGCAGTTCTTC. The chain employs TRBV19 and TRBJ2-1; TRBD1 is a possible D gene (5 bases). Germline V CDR1 and CDR2: LNHDA, SQIVND (reference sequence). The CDR3 has 15 amino acids. V was pared by 5 bases and J by 6 bases, with 17 bases between.

The chain uses TRBV19 and TRBJ1-5; D may be TRBD1 (6 bases). Per germline, CDR1 LNHDA and CDR2 SQIVND (reference sequence). Trimming took off 6 bases at V and 3 bases at J, with 18 bases between the two ends. The CDR3 is made up of 16 amino acids. The CDR3 nucleotides are TGTGCCAGTAGCCTTGAAGGGGCAGGGGTCAATCAGCCCCAGCATTTT. Amino acid sequence: CASSLEGAGVNQPQHF.

Only one count was recorded for this clone. This sequence joins TRBV10-3 and TRBJ2-3; 11 bases fit TRBD2. Germline V lookup: CDR1 ENHRY, CDR2 SYGVKD. The CDR3 runs 18 residues. V trimming: 3 bases; J trimming: 0 bases; junction bases outside the gene matches: 8. The DNA for the CDR3 is TGTGCCATCAGTGAACTAGCGGGGGAGTACGCTAGCACAGATACGCAGTATTTT. Translating gives CAISELAGEYASTDTQYF.

This chain connects TRBV19 to TRBJ1-1; weak D call: TRBD1 (5 bases). This CDR3 has 13 residues. Germline V lookup: CDR1 LNHDA, CDR2 SQIVND (reference sequence). Trimming shortened V by 7 bases and J by 12 bases, and 21 bases separated the two germline ends. In nucleotides, the CDR3 is TGTGCCAGTACCCCGGTGAGCTGGGGGGAGACTTTCTTT. Its translation: CASTPVSWGETFF. Full variable domain (outside the CDR3, taken from reference TRBV19 and TRBJ1-1): DGGITQSPKYLFRKEGQNVTLSCEQNLNHDAMYWYRQDPGQGLRLIYYSQIVNDFQKGDIAEGYSVSREKKESFPLTVTSAQKNPTAFYLCASTPVSWGETFFGQGTRLTVV.

A few counts support this clone. This rearrangement joins TRBV18 to TRBJ1-1; 10 positions agree with TRBD1. The CDR3 sequence is 15 residues long. Unmatched junction bases numbered 5, after V lost 5 bases and J lost 2 bases. CDR1 is KGHSH and CDR2 is LQKENI in the germline V gene. CDR3 sequence (DNA): TGTGCCAGCTCATTTCAGACAGGGGGCAACACTGAAGCTTTCTTT. Translated: CASSFQTGGNTEAFF.